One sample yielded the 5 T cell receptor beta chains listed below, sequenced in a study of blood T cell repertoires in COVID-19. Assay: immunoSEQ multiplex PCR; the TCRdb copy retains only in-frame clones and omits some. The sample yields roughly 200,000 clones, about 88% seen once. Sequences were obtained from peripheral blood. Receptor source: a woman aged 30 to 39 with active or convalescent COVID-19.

The CDR3 DNA is TGTGCCAGTAGTGCGAACAGGGGCTTCTCACCCCTCCACTTT. Protein sequence: CASSANRGFSPLHF. The chain is built from TRBV19 and TRBJ1-6, with 7 bases matching TRBD1. The junction had 8 bases not matched to a gene; V was cut back by 5 bases and J by 10 bases. This CDR3 contains 14 residues. Germline CDR1 is LNHDA and CDR2 is SQIVND (reference sequence).

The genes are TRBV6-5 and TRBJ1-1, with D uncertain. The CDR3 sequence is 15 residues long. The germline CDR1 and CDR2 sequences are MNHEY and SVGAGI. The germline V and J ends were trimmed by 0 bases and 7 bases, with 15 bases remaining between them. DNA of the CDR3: TGTGCCAGCAGTTACTCCCTCCATGGGCTATTTGAAGCTTTCTTT. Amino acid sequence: CASSYSLHGLFEAFF.

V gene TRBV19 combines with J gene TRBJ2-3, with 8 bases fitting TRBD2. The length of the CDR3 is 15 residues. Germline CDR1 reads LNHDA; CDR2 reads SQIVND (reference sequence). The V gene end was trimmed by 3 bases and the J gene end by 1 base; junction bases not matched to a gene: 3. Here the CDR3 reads CASSIPSGRTDTQYF. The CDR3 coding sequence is TGTGCCAGTAGTATCCCTAGCGGGCGCACAGATACGCAGTATTTT.

The CDR3 region is CASRAKIAGVNEQYF. CDR3 bases: TGTGCCAGCAGAGCCAAGATTGCGGGAGTTAACGAGCAGTACTTC. The V call is TRBV6-5, the J call TRBJ2-7; 7 positions agree with TRBD2. V shed 6 bases and J 5 bases; nucleotides not matched to a gene: 13. Per the germline V gene, CDR1 is MNHEY and CDR2 is SVGAGI. The length of the CDR3 is 15 residues.

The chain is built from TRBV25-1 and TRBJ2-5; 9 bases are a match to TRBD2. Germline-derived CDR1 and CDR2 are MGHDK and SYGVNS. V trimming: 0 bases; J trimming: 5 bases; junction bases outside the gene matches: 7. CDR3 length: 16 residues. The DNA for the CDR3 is TGTGCCAGCAGTGAATATATCCTAGCGGGAAAGGAGACCCAGTACTTC. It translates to CASSEYILAGKETQYF.